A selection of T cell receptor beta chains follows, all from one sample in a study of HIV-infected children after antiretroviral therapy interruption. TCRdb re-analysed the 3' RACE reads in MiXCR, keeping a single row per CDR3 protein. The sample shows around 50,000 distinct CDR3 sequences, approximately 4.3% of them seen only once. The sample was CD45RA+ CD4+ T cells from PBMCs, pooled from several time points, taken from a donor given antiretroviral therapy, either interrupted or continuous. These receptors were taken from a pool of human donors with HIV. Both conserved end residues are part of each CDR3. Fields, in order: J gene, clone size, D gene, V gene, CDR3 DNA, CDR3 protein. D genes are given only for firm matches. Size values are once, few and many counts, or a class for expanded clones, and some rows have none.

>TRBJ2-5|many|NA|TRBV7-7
TGTGCCAGCAGCATAAGAGATAGGGAGACCCAGTACTTC
CASSIRDRETQYF
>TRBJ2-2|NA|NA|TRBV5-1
TGCGCCACCGCTTGGGGCTACGCCGGGGAGCTGTTTTTT
CATAWGYAGELFF
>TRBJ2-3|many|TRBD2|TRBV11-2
TGTGCCAGCAGCTTATATCCGCCAGGGACTAGAACACCCACAGATACGCAGTATTTT
CASSLYPPGTRTPTDTQYF
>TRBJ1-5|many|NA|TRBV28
TGTGCCAGCAGTTTAATCTTTGAGGGATCACAGCCCCAGCATTTT
CASSLIFEGSQPQHF
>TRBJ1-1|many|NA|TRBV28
TGTGCCAGCAGTTTTCAAGGGGCGGTCACTGAAGCTTTCTTT
CASSFQGAVTEAFF
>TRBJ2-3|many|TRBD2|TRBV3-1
TGTGCCAGCAGCCAGAGCCAGACTAGCGGGGCAGATACGCAGTATTTT
CASSQSQTSGADTQYF
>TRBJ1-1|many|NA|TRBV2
TGTGCCAGCACCCTCTCAAGGGGCGCTGGAGCTTTCTTT
CASTLSRGAGAFF
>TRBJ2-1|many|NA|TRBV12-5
TGTGCTAGTGGTTTAGGGGTTAGCTCCTACAATGAGCAGTTCTTC
CASGLGVSSYNEQFF
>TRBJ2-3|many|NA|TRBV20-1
TGCAGTGCTGATGACAGCACAGATACGCAGTATTTT
CSADDSTDTQYF
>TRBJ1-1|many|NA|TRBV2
TGTGCTACCGGACGGAACACTGAAGCTTTCTTT
CATGRNTEAFF
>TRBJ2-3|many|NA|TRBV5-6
TGTGCCAGCAGCTTGTCAGGTAGCACAGATACGCAGTATTTT
CASSLSGSTDTQYF
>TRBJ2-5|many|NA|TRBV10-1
TGCGCCAGCAGCGAGAGCCTACAGGGGACCCAGTACTTC
CASSESLQGTQYF
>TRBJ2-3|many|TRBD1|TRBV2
TGTGCCAGCAAGTCGACAGGGCCCCCAGATACGCAGTATTTT
CASKSTGPPDTQYF
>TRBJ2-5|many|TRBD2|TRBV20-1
TGCAGTGCTAGGGCTCCTAGCGGGAGGGCTGAGACCCAGTACTTC
CSARAPSGRAETQYF
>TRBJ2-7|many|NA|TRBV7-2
TGTGCCAGCAGCTTAGAACGGGCCTACGAGCAGTACTTC
CASSLERAYEQYF
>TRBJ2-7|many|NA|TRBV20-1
TGCAGTGCGGAGGGCGGCTCCGAGCAGTACTTC
CSAEGGSEQYF
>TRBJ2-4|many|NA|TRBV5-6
TGTGCCAGCAGCCTGGGGGGGCACATTCAGTACTTC
CASSLGGHIQYF
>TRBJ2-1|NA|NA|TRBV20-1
TGCAGTGCTAGTCCCCTACAGGAGCAGTTCTTC
CSASPLQEQFF
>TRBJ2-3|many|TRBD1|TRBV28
TGTGCCAGCCGGGACAGGGTATTGGATACGCAGTATTTT
CASRDRVLDTQYF
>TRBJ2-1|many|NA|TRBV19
NA
CASTSGGSYNEQFF
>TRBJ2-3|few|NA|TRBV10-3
TGTGCCATCAGTTTCCGCGAGGATACGCAGTATTTT
CAISFREDTQYF
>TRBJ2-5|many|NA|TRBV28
TGTGCCAGCTTAGACAGGACGAGAGGAGAGACCCAGTACTTC
CASLDRTRGETQYF
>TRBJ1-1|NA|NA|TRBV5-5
TGTGCCAGCAGCGGGGGAGGCAGGGCGAACACTGAAGCTTTCTTT
CASSGGGRANTEAFF
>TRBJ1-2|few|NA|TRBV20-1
TGCAGTGCTAGAGATACGACACTTGGTGATGTCTATGGCTACACCTTC
CSARDTTLGDVYGYTF
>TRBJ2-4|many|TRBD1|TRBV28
TGTGCTAGCAGTTCGAACAGGGGGCAGGGTCAAAACACCTTGTACTTT
CASSSNRGQGQNTLYF
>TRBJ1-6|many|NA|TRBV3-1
TGTGCCAGCAGCCAAGTCGGGGCAACGGATTCACCCCTCCACTTT
CASSQVGATDSPLHF
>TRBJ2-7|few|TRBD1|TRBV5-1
TGCGCCAGCAGCCCCAGGACAGGGGCCTACGAGCAGTACTTC
CASSPRTGAYEQYF
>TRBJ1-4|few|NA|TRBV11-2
TGTGCCAGCAGCTCACCTCGGCGTTGGAATGAAAAACTGTTTTTT
CASSSPRRWNEKLFF
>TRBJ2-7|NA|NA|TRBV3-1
TGTGCCAGCAGCCAAGAACCAGATATCCTCTCCTACGAGCAGTACTTC
CASSQEPDILSYEQYF
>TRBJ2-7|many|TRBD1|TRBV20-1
TGCAGTGCTAACTCGGACAGGGTTTACGAGCAGTACTTC
CSANSDRVYEQYF
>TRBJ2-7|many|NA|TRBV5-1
TGCGCCAGCAGCTTGGTACCAGGAAGTACCTACGAGCAGTACTTC
CASSLVPGSTYEQYF
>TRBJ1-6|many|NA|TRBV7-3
TGTGCCAGCAGGGTCAGCGAAAATTCACCCCTCCACTTT
CASRVSENSPLHF
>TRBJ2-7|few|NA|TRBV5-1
TGCGCCAGCAGCCCGAAGGACATCTACGAGCAGTACTTC
CASSPKDIYEQYF
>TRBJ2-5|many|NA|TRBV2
TGTGCCAGCAGTGACGGACCACCCCGGGCCGAGACCCAGTACTTC
CASSDGPPRAETQYF
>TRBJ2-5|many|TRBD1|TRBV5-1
TGCGCCAGCAGCCAAGGGACAGGGGGGACCCAGTACTTC
CASSQGTGGTQYF
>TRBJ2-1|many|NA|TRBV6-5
TGTGCCAGCAGTGATGGCAAGGCTGAGCAGTTCTTC
CASSDGKAEQFF
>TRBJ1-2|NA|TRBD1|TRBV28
TGTGCCAGCATCCCCTTGGGGCAGGGGGCAGACTATGGCTACACCTTC
CASIPLGQGADYGYTF
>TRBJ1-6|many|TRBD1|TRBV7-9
TGTGCCAGCAGCCCGGGACAGGGGTATTCACCCCTCCACTTT
CASSPGQGYSPLHF
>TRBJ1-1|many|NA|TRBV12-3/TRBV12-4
TGTGCCACTCGGGGACAAAAGAACACTGAAGCTTTCTTT
CATRGQKNTEAFF
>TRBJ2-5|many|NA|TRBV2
TGTGCCAGCCAGCGGCAAGAGACCCAGTACTTC
CASQRQETQYF
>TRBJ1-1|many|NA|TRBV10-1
TGCGCCAGCAGTGAGTCGTTCACTGAAGCTTTCTTT
CASSESFTEAFF
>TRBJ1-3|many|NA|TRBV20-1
TGCAGTGCTAGTGCCGGAAACACCATATATTTT
CSASAGNTIYF
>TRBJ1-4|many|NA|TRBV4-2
TGTGCCAGCAGCCTCGAGTTTCGGGTGCGAGATGAAAAACTGTTTTTT
CASSLEFRVRDEKLFF
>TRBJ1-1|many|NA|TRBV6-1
TGTGCCAGCAGAGAACAGAAGAACACTGAAGCTTTCTTT
CASREQKNTEAFF
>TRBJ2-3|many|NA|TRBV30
TGTGCCTGGAGCGCCGTTTTTAATACGCAGTATTTT
CAWSAVFNTQYF
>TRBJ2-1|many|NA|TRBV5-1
TGCGCCAGCAGCTTGGATTTCCCGAATGAGCAGTTCTTC
CASSLDFPNEQFF
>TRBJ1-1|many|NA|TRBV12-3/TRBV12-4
TGTGCCAGCAGACAATTGGGTACTGAAGCTTTCTTT
CASRQLGTEAFF
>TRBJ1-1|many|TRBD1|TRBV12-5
TGTGCTAGTGGGGAACAGGGGTTCACTGAAGCTTTCTTT
CASGEQGFTEAFF
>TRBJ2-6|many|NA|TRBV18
TGTGCCAGCTCACAGGAATTCTTCTCTGGGGCCAACGTCCTGACTTTC
CASSQEFFSGANVLTF
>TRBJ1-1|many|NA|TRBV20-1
TGCAGTGCCCGTAAGGGGGGGGCTGGAACTGAAGCTTTCTTT
CSARKGGAGTEAFF
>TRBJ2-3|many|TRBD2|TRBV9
TGTGCCAGCAGCTCACGGACGGGGGGAGCAGATACGCAGTATTTT
CASSSRTGGADTQYF
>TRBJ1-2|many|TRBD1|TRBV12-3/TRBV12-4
TGTGCCAGCAAACCGGACAGGGCGGGCTACACCTTC
CASKPDRAGYTF
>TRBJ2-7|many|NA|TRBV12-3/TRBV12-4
TGTGCCAGCAGTTTAGCTAAAACCTACGAGCAGTACTTC
CASSLAKTYEQYF
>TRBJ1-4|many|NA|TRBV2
TGTGCCAGCAGTGGGCAGATTCCTGAAAAACTGTTTTTT
CASSGQIPEKLFF